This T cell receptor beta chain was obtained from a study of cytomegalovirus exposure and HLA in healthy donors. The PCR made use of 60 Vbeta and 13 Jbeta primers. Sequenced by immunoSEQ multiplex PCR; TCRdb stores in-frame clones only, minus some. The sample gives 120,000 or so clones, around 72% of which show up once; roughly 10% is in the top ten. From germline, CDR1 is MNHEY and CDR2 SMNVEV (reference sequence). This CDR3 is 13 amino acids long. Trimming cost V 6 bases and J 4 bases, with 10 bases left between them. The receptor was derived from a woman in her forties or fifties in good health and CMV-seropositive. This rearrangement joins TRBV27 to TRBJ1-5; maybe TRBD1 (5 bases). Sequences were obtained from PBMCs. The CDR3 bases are TGTGCCAGCAGACGGACATGGAATCAGCCCCAGCATTTT. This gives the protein CASRRTWNQPQHF.